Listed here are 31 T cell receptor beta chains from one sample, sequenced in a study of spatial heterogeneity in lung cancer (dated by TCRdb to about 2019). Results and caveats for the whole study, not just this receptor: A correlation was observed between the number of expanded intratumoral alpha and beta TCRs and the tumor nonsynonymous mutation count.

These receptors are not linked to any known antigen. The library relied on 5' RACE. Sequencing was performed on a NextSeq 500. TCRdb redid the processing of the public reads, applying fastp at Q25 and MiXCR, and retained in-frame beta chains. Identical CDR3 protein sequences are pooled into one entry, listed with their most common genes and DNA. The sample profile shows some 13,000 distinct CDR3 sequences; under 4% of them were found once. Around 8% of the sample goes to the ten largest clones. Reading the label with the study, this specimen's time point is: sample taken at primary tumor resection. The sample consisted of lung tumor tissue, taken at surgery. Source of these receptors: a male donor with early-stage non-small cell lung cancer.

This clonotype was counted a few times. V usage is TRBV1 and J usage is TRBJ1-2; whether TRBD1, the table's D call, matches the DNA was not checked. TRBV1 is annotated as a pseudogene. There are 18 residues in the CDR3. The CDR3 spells CTSSPLWLEQAGSYGYTF. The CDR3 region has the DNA TGCACCAGCAGCCCTTTATGGTTGGAACAGGCCGGGAGCTATGGCTACACCTTC.

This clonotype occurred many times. CDR3 coding DNA: TGTGCCAGCAGCTTAGAGAGTACCGGGGAGCTGTTTTTT. Its protein is CASSLESTGELFF. This chain uses TRBV7-9 with TRBJ2-2; the D is unclear. This CDR3 region has 13 residues. Trimming shortened V by 1 base and J by 5 bases, and 5 bases separated the two germline ends. Germline V gene lookup returns CDR1 SEHNR and CDR2 FQNEAQ (reference sequence).

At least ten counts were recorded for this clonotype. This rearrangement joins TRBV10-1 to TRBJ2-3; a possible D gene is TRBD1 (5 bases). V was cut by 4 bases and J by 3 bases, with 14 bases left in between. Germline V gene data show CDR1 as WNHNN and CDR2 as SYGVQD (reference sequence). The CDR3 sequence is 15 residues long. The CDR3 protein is CASSARAGRTDTQYF. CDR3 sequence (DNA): TGCGCCAGCAGTGCCAGGGCAGGAAGAACAGATACGCAGTATTTT.

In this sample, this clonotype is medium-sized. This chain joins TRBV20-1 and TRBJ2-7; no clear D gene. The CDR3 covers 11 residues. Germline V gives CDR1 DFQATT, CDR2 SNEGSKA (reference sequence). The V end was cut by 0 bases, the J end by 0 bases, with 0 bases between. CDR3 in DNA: TGCAGTGCTAGAGACTCCTACGAGCAGTACGTC. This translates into CSARDSYEQYV.

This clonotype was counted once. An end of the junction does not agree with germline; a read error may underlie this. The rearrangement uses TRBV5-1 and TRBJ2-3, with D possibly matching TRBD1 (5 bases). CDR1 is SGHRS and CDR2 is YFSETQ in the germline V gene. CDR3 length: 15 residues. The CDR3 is CASSRTVGAADTQYF. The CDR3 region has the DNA TGCGCCAGCAGCCGGACGGTAGGGGCAGCAGATACGCAGTATTTC.

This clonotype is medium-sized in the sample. CDR3 protein: CSVKLGPDTDTQYF. The CDR3 region has the DNA TGCAGTGTTAAACTAGGCCCCGACACAGATACGCAGTATTTT. The rearrangement links TRBV20-1 to TRBJ2-3, with D possibly matching TRBD2 (5 bases). This CDR3 is built from 14 residues. The germline V gene encodes CDR1 DFQATT and CDR2 SNEGSKA (reference sequence). The V gene lost 7 bases and the J gene lost 2 bases, with 16 bases spanning the gap.

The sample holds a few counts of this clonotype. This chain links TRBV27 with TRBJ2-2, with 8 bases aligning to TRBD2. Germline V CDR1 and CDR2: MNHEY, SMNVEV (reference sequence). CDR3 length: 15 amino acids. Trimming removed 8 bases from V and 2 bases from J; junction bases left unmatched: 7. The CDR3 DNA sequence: TGTGCCAGCGGCCGGCGGGGGGATAACACCGGGGAGCTGTTTTTT. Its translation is CASGRRGDNTGELFF.

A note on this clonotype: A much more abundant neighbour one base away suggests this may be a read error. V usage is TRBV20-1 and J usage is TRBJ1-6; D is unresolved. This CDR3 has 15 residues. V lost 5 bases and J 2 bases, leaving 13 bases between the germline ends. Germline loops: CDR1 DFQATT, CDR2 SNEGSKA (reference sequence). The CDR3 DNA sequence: TGCAGTGCTTCCGATGGAGACGCCTATAATTCACCCCTCCACTTT. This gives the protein CSASDGDAYNSPLHF.

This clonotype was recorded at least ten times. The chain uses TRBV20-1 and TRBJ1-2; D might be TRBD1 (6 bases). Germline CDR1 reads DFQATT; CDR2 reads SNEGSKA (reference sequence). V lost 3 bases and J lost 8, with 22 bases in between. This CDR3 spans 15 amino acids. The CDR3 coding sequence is TGCAGTGCTAGGCAGGAGGGGGTCAGGGAGAGAGGCTACACCTTC. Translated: CSARQEGVRERGYTF.

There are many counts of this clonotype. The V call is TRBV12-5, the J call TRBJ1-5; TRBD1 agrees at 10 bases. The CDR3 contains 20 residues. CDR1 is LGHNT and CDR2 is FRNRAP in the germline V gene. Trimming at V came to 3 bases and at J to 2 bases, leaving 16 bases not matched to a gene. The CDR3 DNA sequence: TGTGCTAGTGGTTTAATACGTGATGGGACAGGGGTCGGTGGCAATCAGCCCCAGCATTTT. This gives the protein CASGLIRDGTGVGGNQPQHF.

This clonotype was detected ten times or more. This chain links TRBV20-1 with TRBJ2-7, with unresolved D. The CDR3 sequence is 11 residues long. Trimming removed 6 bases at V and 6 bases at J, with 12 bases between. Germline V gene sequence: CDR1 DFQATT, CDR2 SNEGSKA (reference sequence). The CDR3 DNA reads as TGCAGTGCGCGAAGCTATGGCGAGCAGTACTTC. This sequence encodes CSARSYGEQYF.

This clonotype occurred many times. This CDR3 is CASSPWGAERNYGYTF. The CDR3 DNA is TGTGCCAGCAGCCCCTGGGGTGCCGAAAGGAACTATGGCTACACCTTC. The chain is built from TRBV6-5 and TRBJ1-2; D ambiguous. V lost 6 bases and J 2 bases, leaving 19 bases between the germline ends. CDR3 length: 16 amino acids. From germline, CDR1 is MNHEY and CDR2 SVGAGI.

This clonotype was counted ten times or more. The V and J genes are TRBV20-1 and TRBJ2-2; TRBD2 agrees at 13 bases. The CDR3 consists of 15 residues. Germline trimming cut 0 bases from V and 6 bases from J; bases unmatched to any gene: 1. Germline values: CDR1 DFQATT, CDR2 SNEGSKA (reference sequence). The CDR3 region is CSARDGTSGAGELFF. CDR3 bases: TGCAGTGCTAGAGATGGGACTAGCGGGGCCGGGGAGCTGTTTTTT.

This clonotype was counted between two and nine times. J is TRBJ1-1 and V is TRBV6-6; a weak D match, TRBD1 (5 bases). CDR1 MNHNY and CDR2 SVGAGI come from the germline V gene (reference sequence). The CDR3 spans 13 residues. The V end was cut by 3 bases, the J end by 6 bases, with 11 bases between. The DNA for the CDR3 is TGTGCCAGCAGTTATTATGGGGCCCCTGAAGCTTTCTTT. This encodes CASSYYGAPEAFF.

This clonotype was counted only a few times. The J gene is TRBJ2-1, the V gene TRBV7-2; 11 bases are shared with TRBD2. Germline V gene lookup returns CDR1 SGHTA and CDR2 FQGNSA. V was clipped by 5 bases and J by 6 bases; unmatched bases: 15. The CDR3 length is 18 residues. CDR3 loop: CASSHRQGSGGACNEQFF. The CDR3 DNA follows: TGTGCCAGCAGCCACCGGCAAGGTAGCGGGGGGGCTTGCAATGAGCAGTTCTTC.

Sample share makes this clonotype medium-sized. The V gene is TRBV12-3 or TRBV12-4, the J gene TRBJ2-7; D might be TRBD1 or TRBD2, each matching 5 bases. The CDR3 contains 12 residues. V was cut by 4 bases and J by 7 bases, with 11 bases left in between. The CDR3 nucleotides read TGTGCCAGCAGTTCATTGGGACGGGAGCAGTACTTC. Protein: CASSSLGREQYF.

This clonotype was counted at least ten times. CDR3 residues: CASSLEQEAGTQYF. The CDR3 DNA follows: TGCGCCAGCAGCCTAGAGCAGGAGGCTGGGACCCAGTACTTC. This chain links TRBV5-1 with TRBJ2-5; weak D call: TRBD2 (5 bases). The V gene's germline CDR1 is SGHRS and CDR2 YFSETQ. V was trimmed by 4 bases and J by 7 bases, leaving 17 bases between them. CDR3 size: 14 residues.

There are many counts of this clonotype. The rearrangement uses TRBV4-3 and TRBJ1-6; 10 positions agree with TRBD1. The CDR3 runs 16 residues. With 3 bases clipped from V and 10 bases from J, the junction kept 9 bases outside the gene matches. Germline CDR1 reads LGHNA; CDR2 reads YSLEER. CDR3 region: CASSQAAGTGASPLHF. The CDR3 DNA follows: TGCGCCAGCAGCCAGGCCGCAGGGACAGGGGCATCACCCCTCCACTTT.

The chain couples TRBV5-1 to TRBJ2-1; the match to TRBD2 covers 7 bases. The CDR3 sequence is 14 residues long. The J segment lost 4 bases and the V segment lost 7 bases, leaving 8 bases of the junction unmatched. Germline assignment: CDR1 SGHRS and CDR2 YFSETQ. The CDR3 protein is CASRSSGSYNEQFF. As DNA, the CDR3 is TGCGCCAGCCGTTCTAGCGGATCTTACAATGAGCAGTTCTTC.

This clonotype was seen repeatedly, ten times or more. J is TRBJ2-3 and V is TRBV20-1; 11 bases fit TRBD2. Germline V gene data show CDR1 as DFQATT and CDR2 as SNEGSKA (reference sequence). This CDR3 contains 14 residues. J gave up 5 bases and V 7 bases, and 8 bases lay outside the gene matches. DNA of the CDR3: TGCAGTGTCATAGCGGGAGGGCGGTTAGATACGCAGTATTTT. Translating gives CSVIAGGRLDTQYF.

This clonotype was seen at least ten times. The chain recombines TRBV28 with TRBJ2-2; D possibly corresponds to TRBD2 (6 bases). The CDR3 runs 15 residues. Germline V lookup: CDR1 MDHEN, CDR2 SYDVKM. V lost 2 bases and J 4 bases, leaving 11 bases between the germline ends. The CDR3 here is CASSLDGRGTGELFF. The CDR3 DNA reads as TGTGCCAGCAGTTTAGACGGGAGAGGCACCGGGGAGCTGTTTTTT.

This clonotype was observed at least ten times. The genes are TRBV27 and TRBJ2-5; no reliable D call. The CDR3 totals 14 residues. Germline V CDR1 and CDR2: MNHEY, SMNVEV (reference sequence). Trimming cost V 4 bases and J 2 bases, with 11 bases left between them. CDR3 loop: CASSSSVGQETQYF. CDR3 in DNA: TGTGCCAGCAGTTCGTCGGTTGGACAAGAGACCCAGTACTTC.

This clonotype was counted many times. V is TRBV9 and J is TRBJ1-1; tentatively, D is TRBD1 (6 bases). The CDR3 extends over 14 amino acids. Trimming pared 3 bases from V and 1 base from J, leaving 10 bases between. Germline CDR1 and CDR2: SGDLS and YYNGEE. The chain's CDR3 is CASSEGGRNTEAFF. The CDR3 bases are TGTGCCAGCAGCGAAGGGGGTCGGAACACTGAAGCTTTCTTT.

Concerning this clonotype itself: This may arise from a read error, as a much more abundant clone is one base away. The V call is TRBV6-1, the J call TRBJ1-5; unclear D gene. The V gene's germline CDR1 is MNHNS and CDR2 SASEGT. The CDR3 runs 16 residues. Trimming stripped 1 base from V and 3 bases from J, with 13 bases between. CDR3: CASSEVEGLVNQPQHF. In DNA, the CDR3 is TGTGCCAGCAGTGAAGTTGAAGGGTTGGTCAATCAGCCCCAGCATTTT.

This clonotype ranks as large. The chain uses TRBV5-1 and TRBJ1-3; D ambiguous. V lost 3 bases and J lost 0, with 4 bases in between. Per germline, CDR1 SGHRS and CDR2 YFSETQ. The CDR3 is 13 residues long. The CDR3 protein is CASSSDSGNTIYF. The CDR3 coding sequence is TGCGCCAGCAGCTCGGACTCTGGAAACACCATATATTTT.

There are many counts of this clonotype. This CDR3 reads CASSLGQKNTEAFF. The CDR3 nucleotides are TGTGCCAGCAGCTTAGGACAGAAGAACACTGAAGCTTTCTTT. The chain uses TRBV5-4 and TRBJ1-1, with D maybe TRBD1 (6 bases). The CDR3 sequence is 14 residues long. Germline CDR1 SGHNT, CDR2 YYREEE (reference sequence). Trimming took 2 bases from V and 1 from J, leaving 9 bases between them. The full variable domain, completed using reference TRBV5-4 and TRBJ1-1, is ETGVTQSPTHLIKTRGQQVTLRCSSQSGHNTVSWYQQALGQGPQFIFQYYREEENGRGNFPPRFSGLQFPNYSSELNVNALELDDSALYLCASSLGQKNTEAFFGQGTRLTVV.

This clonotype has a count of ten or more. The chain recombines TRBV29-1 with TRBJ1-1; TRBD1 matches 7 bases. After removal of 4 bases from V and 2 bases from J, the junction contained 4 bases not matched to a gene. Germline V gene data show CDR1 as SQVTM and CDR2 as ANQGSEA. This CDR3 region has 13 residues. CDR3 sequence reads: CSVVGGGNTEAFF. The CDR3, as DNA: TGCAGCGTTGTGGGAGGGGGCAACACTGAAGCTTTCTTT.

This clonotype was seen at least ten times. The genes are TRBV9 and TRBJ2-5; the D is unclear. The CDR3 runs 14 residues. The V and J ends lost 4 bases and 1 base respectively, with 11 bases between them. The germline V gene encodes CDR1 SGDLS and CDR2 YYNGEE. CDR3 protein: CASSPYNRQETQYF. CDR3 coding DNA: TGTGCCAGCAGCCCCTATAACCGCCAAGAGACCCAGTACTTC.

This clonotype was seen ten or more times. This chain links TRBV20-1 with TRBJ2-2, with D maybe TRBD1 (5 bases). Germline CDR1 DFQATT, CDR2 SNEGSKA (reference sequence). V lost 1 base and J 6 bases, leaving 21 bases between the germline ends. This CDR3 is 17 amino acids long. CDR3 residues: CSARVPMGQGGAGELFF. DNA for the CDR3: TGCAGTGCTAGAGTCCCGATGGGGCAGGGTGGAGCCGGGGAGCTGTTTTTT.

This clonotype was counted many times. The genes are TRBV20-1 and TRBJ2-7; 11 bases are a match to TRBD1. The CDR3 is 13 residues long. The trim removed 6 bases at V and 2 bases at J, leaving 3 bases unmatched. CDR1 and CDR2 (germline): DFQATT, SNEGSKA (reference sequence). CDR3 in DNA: TGCAGTGCCTCGGGACAGGGGGCCTACGAGCAGTACTTC. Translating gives CSASGQGAYEQYF.

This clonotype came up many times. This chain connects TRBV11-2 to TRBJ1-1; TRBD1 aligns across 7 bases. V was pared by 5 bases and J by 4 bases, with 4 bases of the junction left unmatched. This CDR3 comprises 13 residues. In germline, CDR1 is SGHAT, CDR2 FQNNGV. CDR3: CASSATGVTEAFF. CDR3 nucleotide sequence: TGTGCCAGCAGCGCCACAGGGGTCACTGAAGCTTTCTTT.